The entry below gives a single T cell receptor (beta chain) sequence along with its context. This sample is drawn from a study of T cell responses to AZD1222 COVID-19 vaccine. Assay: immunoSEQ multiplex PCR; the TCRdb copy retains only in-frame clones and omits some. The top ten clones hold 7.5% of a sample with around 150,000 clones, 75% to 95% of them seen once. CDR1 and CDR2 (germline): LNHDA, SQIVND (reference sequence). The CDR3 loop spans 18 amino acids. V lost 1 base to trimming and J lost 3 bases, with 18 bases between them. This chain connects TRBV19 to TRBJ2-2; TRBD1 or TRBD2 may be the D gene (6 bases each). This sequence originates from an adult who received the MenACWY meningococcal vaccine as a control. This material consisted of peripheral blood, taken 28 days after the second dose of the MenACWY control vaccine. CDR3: CASSIVGVSGAYTGELFF. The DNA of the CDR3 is TGTGCCAGTAGTATAGTTGGCGTATCGGGGGCCTACACCGGGGAGCTGTTTTTT.